The clone carrying this T cell receptor beta chain has at least ten counts. No antigen is known for it. The sample comes from a study of shared clonotypes between healthy human individuals. CD45RO+ cells and CCR7-negative CD45RA+ TemRA cells were combined as CD8 memory. General study findings and limits: Unshared clonotypes carried lower generation probabilities than those common to all four donors.

Assay runs were performed at deep level. Original data processing: ImmunoSEQ gave junction-only sequences without quality scores, so filtering differed. Assay: immunoSEQ multiplex PCR; the TCRdb copy retains only in-frame clones and omits some. V, J and clone size are taken as reported in that table, and D and trimming were inferred from the DNA itself. The sample records 90,000 to 120,000 clones, about 63% being singletons. Germline CDR1 and CDR2: SGHDT and YYEEEE. This CDR3 comprises 13 residues. V lost 4 bases, J lost 7 bases, and 12 bases lay in between. The genes are TRBV5-6 and TRBJ2-1; perhaps TRBD2 as D (5 bases). Source material: memory CD8+ T cells sorted from blood. The subset was: CD45RO+ cells pooled with CCR7-negative TemRA cells. This sequence was found in a woman aged 30 to 39 in good health. The CDR3 is CASSPGYGNEQFF. In nucleotides, the CDR3 is TGTGCCAGCAGCCCGGGATATGGGAATGAGCAGTTCTTC.